The next 22 T cell receptor beta chains were all read from a single sample in a study of cytomegalovirus exposure and HLA in healthy donors. With 60 Vbeta and 13 Jbeta primers, the PCR was carried out. Profiled with immunoSEQ multiplex PCR; TCRdb holds only in-frame clones, not every one. The repertoire includes fewer than 95,000 clones, about two thirds of them detected once, and roughly a fifth sits in the top ten. Source material: PBMCs. The receptor set was obtained from a woman in her forties or fifties in good health and CMV-seropositive.

This rearrangement joins TRBV6-5 to TRBJ1-4, with TRBD1 matching over 9 bases. Trimming at V came to 3 bases and at J to 4 bases, leaving 6 bases not matched to a gene. Germline V CDR1 and CDR2: MNHEY, SVGAGI. The CDR3 totals 16 residues. CDR3 in DNA: TGTGCCAGCAGTTATAGGGACAGGGAGGATAATGAAAAACTGTTTTTT. Translation: CASSYRDREDNEKLFF.

This sequence joins TRBV2 and TRBJ2-7; TRBD1 agrees at 11 bases. This CDR3 has 14 amino acids. The V gene's germline CDR1 is SNHLY and CDR2 FYNNEI. With 6 bases clipped from V and 4 bases from J, the junction kept 5 bases outside the gene matches. The CDR3 nucleotides are TGTGCCAGCAGGGACAGGGGGCTGGGTTACGAGCAGTACTTC. It yields the protein CASRDRGLGYEQYF.

This clone was recorded once. One end of the junction fails to match germline, which may point to a read error. The chain joins TRBV7-9 to TRBJ1-1; D gene uncertain. The CDR3 has 12 amino acids. Germline assignment: CDR1 SEHNR and CDR2 FQNEAQ (reference sequence). The CDR3: CSSSLVVAEAFF. DNA for the CDR3: TGTTCCAGCAGCTTAGTAGTCGCCGAAGCTTTCTTT.

This clone was seen a single time. The V call is TRBV6-1, the J call TRBJ2-7; the D is unclear. CDR3 length equals 14 residues. The V and J ends lost 7 bases and 0 bases respectively, with 13 bases between them. Germline V CDR1 and CDR2: MNHNS, SASEGT. The CDR3 region is CASIDLASSYEQYF. CDR3 in DNA: TGTGCCAGCATAGACTTAGCCTCCTCCTACGAGCAGTACTTC.

The chain has TRBV6-6 and TRBJ1-6; 9 bases agree with TRBD1. Germline CDR1 MNHNY, CDR2 SVGAGI (reference sequence). The CDR3 sequence is 15 residues long. V lost 5 bases, J lost 10 bases, and 9 bases stayed unmatched. CDR3 in amino acids: CASSPGQGSESPLHF. CDR3 DNA sequence: TGTGCCAGCAGTCCGGGACAGGGTTCGGAATCACCCCTCCACTTT.

The chain recombines TRBV29-1 with TRBJ2-7; 8 nucleotides align to TRBD2. Germline V gene sequence: CDR1 SQVTM, CDR2 ANQGSEA. The V gene end was trimmed by 8 bases and the J gene end by 0 bases; junction bases not matched to a gene: 21. The CDR3 totals 18 residues. CDR3 sequence (DNA): TGCAGCATCACCTCTCCCTCCGGGGGGGCCTTCACCTCCTACGAGCAGTACTTC. This encodes CSITSPSGGAFTSYEQYF.

V is TRBV28 and J is TRBJ1-2; D possibly corresponds to TRBD1 (6 bases). Trimming took 7 bases from V and 2 from J, leaving 20 bases between them. This CDR3 has 16 residues. CDR1 and CDR2 (germline): MDHEN, SYDVKM. CDR3 DNA sequence: TGTGCCAGCAAGGGTCATCCAGGACAGCTCAACTATGGCTACACCTTC. Its protein product is CASKGHPGQLNYGYTF.

This clone was seen more than once but under ten times. Other nucleotide sequences in the sample specify the same CDR3. CDR3 nucleotide sequence: TGTGCCAGCAGCTTACGGACTAGCGGGTACAATGAGCAGTTCTTC. Translation gives CASSLRTSGYNEQFF. The V gene is TRBV11-2, the J gene TRBJ2-1; 11 bases agree with TRBD2. This CDR3 contains 15 residues. Germline lookup yields CDR1 SGHAT and CDR2 FQNNGV. Trimming cost V 2 bases and J 4 bases; bases outside gene matches: 1.

This clone was picked up a small number of times. The V and J genes are TRBV7-8 and TRBJ2-2, with D uncertain. This CDR3 is 15 amino acids long. Germline lookup yields CDR1 SGHVS and CDR2 FQNEAQ. Trimming took 3 bases from V and 3 from J, leaving 11 bases between them. CDR3 nucleotide sequence: TGTGCCAGCAGCTTCCACCCCTACGACACCGGGGAGCTGTTTTTT. It yields the protein CASSFHPYDTGELFF.

This clone was seen a handful of times. This rearrangement joins TRBV6-5 to TRBJ2-1; 10 positions agree with TRBD2. The CDR3 runs to 16 residues. Per germline, CDR1 MNHEY and CDR2 SVGAGI. The V gene end was trimmed by 0 bases and the J gene end by 10 bases; junction bases not matched to a gene: 9. The CDR3 here is CASSYSYSGGTQEQFF. The CDR3 nucleotides read TGTGCCAGCAGTTACTCCTATAGCGGGGGGACCCAAGAGCAGTTCTTC.

The chain recombines TRBV11-2 with TRBJ2-7; 10 bases map to TRBD1. Per the germline V gene, CDR1 is SGHAT and CDR2 is FQNNGV. The V gene end was trimmed by 6 bases and the J gene end by 1 base; junction bases not matched to a gene: 3. This CDR3 is 14 amino acids long. CDR3 DNA sequence: TGTGCCAGCAGGAGGGACAGGGGTTCCTACGAGCAGTACTTC. Protein: CASRRDRGSYEQYF.

This clone was seen a handful of times. V is TRBV9 and J is TRBJ1-2; D may be TRBD1 (6 bases). CDR1 and CDR2 (germline): SGDLS, YYNGEE. The CDR3 extends over 14 amino acids. V lost 3 bases to trimming and J lost 3 bases, with 12 bases between them. The CDR3 sequence is CASSESGTYYGYTF. The CDR3 DNA reads TGTGCCAGCAGCGAATCCGGGACATACTATGGCTACACCTTC.

The genes are TRBV5-6 and TRBJ2-3, with D possibly being TRBD1 (6 bases). Trimming pared 5 bases from V and 2 bases from J, leaving 18 bases between. This CDR3 has 16 residues. Germline loops: CDR1 SGHDT, CDR2 YYEEEE. The CDR3 protein is CASSGMGQGPTDTQYF. CDR3 sequence (DNA): TGTGCCAGCAGTGGGATGGGGCAGGGGCCCACAGATACGCAGTATTTT.

The chain employs TRBV15 and TRBJ2-7, with no clear D. The CDR3 extends over 13 amino acids. CDR1 and CDR2 from the germline V gene are LNHNV and YYDKDF (reference sequence). The V end lost 0 bases, the J end lost 0 bases, and 3 bases lay between the germline ends. Here the CDR3 reads CATSRDLSYEQYF. The CDR3 nucleotides read TGTGCCACCAGCAGAGATCTCTCCTACGAGCAGTACTTC.

The rearrangement uses TRBV7-6 and TRBJ2-5; no clear D gene. Germline values: CDR1 SGHVS, CDR2 FNYEAQ. V was trimmed by 1 base and J by 4 bases, leaving 10 bases between them. The CDR3 totals 14 residues. CDR3 DNA: TGTGCCAGCAGCTTAGGGCAGTTTCGAGAGACCCAGTACTTC. Translating it yields CASSLGQFRETQYF.

The sample holds a few counts of this clone. The V and J genes are TRBV6-5 and TRBJ1-1; D remains ambiguous. The CDR3 is 12 amino acids. In germline, CDR1 is MNHEY, CDR2 SVGAGI. Deletions cut 5 bases from V and 7 bases from J, with 11 bases between. The CDR3 DNA is TGTGCCAGCAGTGAACCCAGAATTGAAGCTTTCTTT. Translating gives CASSEPRIEAFF.

There are a few counts of this clone. The gene calls are TRBV9 and TRBJ1-4; D ambiguous. Per germline, CDR1 SGDLS and CDR2 YYNGEE. The CDR3 spans 15 residues. V dropped 10 bases and J dropped 1 base, with 17 bases sitting between them. The chain's CDR3 is CASDHLRKTNEKLFF. CDR3 in DNA: TGTGCCTCCGACCACCTCAGGAAAACTAATGAAAAACTGTTTTTT.

The chain employs TRBV4-3 and TRBJ2-2, with TRBD1 matching over 8 bases. CDR3 length: 15 residues. The junction had 3 bases not matched to a gene; V was cut back by 3 bases and J by 3 bases. Germline V lookup: CDR1 LGHNA, CDR2 YSLEER. The CDR3 coding sequence is TGCGCCAGCAGCCACGGACAGGGTGACACCGGGGAGCTGTTTTTT. This translates into CASSHGQGDTGELFF.

The genes are TRBV7-3 and TRBJ1-1; possible D gene TRBD1, 5 bases. Germline V gene lookup returns CDR1 SGHTA and CDR2 FQGTGA. V was trimmed by 3 bases and J by 1 base, leaving 6 bases between them. There are 13 residues in the CDR3. The CDR3 spells CASSFQGNTEAFF. The CDR3 DNA reads as TGTGCCAGCAGCTTCCAGGGGAACACTGAAGCTTTCTTT.

The gene calls are TRBV6-5 and TRBJ1-6; TRBD1 matches 8 bases. CDR3 length equals 13 residues. J lost 11 bases, V lost 5 bases, and 5 bases had no gene match. Germline CDR1 MNHEY, CDR2 SVGAGI. The CDR3 sequence: CASSQGAQPPLHF. In nucleotides, the CDR3 is TGTGCCAGCAGTCAGGGGGCACAGCCACCCCTCCACTTT.

This sequence joins TRBV7-8 and TRBJ1-1, with D hard to call. The germline V gene has CDR1 SGHVS and CDR2 FQNEAQ. This CDR3 region has 14 residues. Trimming shortened V by 1 base and J by 6 bases, and 12 bases separated the two germline ends. CDR3 sequence: CASSLGLAGSEAFF. Here the CDR3 DNA reads TGTGCCAGCAGCTTAGGGTTGGCGGGGTCTGAAGCTTTCTTT.

This clone appeared a few times. The V and J genes are TRBV19 and TRBJ1-2; 8 bases match TRBD1. Germline V gene sequence: CDR1 LNHDA, CDR2 SQIVND (reference sequence). The CDR3 totals 15 residues. Trimming cost V 3 bases and J 4 bases; bases outside gene matches: 7. The CDR3 coding sequence is TGTGCCAGTAGTATTCGGACAGGGACCGGCTATGGCTACACCTTC. Protein sequence: CASSIRTGTGYGYTF.